This T cell receptor (beta chain) was found in a study of blood T cell repertoires in COVID-19. In the study overall: Donors in the United States, Italy and Spain gave samples during acute or convalescent COVID-19. Sample material is recorded as cDNA or gDNA derived from T cells, B-cell-depleted T cells, or PBMCs.

CDR3 length: 18 residues. Germline V gene sequence: CDR1 SGHTA, CDR2 FQGTGA. V shed 5 bases, J shed 8 bases, and the junction held 15 bases outside the gene matches. Some clones are missing from TCRdb's copy, which holds only in-frame ones; the method was immunoSEQ multiplex PCR. The sample gives about 230,000 clones, around 81% of which show up once; approximately 4% is in the top ten. The chain recombines TRBV7-3 with TRBJ2-1; 13 nucleotides agree with TRBD2. The sequence derives from a man in his fifties or sixties with active or convalescent COVID-19. The specimen was peripheral blood. The CDR3 loop is CASSLIGTSGAVTDEQFF. The CDR3 DNA sequence: TGTGCCAGCAGCCTCATCGGGACTAGCGGGGCGGTTACGGATGAGCAGTTCTTC.